This paragraph reports one T cell receptor beta chain. What it binds is unknown. Losses at the gene ends were 2 bases for V and 9 bases for J; bases not matched to a gene: 2. Germline V lookup: CDR1 GTSNPN, CDR2 SVGIG (reference sequence). The CDR3 is 13 residues long. These data originate in a study of T cell responses to AZD1222 COVID-19 vaccine. On the study more broadly: Second-dose intervals near 4 or 12 weeks were combined.

Profiled with immunoSEQ multiplex PCR; TCRdb holds only in-frame clones, not every one. Of over 150,000 clones in the sample, more than 80% were seen once. Study results and limitations: Donors, mostly white British, included more females; clonal diversity was possibly underestimated. There were vaccine-associated CD4 TCRs across spike, dominant at 160-218 and 743-854. Spike-specific TCR breadth and depth grew following two AZD1222 doses.

The clonotype was recovered from an adult in good health. The V and J genes are TRBV30 and TRBJ1-6, with 9 bases that match TRBD1. This sample comprised peripheral blood, obtained on day 0 of AZD1222 vaccination. In nucleotides, the CDR3 is TGTGCCTGGAGTCGGACAGGGGCTTCACCCCTCCACTTT. This codes for CAWSRTGASPLHF.